These 32 T cell receptor beta chains share one sample of origin, sequenced in a study of T cells expressing NK-cell markers. TCRdb derives one entry per CDR3 protein from the 5' RACE reads, leaving out DNA. The sample is made up of roughly 450,000 distinct CDR3 sequences, and the top ten hold 1.4% to 1.5% of it. The sample consisted of blood T cells: a sorted CD56 or NKG2C T cell subset, CD4+ or CD8+ T cells, or bulk PBMC T cells (not recorded which). Every receptor here comes from a woman aged 45-65 years in good health.

CDR3 in amino acids: CASSLDRMPNEQFF. The J gene is TRBJ2-1, the V gene TRBV5-1. The germline V gene encodes CDR1 SGHRS and CDR2 YFSETQ. This CDR3 region has 14 residues.

The J gene is TRBJ2-1, the V gene TRBV5-1; TCRdb outputs TRBD2, but without DNA this stays unchecked. This CDR3 comprises 16 residues. Germline values: CDR1 SGHRS, CDR2 YFSETQ. CDR3: CASSLAEAGARNEQFF. The full variable domain, in which reference TRBV5-1 and TRBJ2-1 provide the parts outside the CDR3, is KAGVTQTPRYLIKTRGQQVTLSCSPISGHRSVSWYQQTPGQGLQFLFEYFSETQRNKGNFPGRFSGRQFSNSRSEMNVSTLELGDSALYLCASSLAEAGARNEQFFGPGTRLTVL.

The chain recombines TRBV7-2 with TRBJ2-4. The CDR3 loop spans 14 amino acids. From germline, CDR1 is SGHTA and CDR2 FQGNSA. CDR3 region: CASSLIELQNIQYF.

The V and J genes are TRBV24-1 and TRBJ2-3; TCRdb selects TRBD1, and the lack of DNA leaves this call unchecked. CDR3 length: 16 amino acids. Looked up from germline, CDR1 is KGHDR and CDR2 is SFDVKD. The CDR3 loop is CATSESGKGGTDTQYF.

The chain employs TRBV11-2 and TRBJ2-1. The V gene's germline CDR1 is SGHAT and CDR2 FQNNGV. CDR3 length: 13 amino acids. CDR3 in amino acids: CASSLNRVNEQFF. The full variable domain, its missing parts supplied by reference TRBV11-2 and TRBJ2-1, is EAGVAQSPRYKIIEKRQSVAFWCNPISGHATLYWYQQILGQGPKLLIQFQNNGVVDDSQLPKDRFSAERLKGVDSTLKIQPAKLEDSAVYLCASSLNRVNEQFFGPGTRLTVL.

The rearrangement joins TRBV28 to TRBJ2-1; there is no DNA to check the TCRdb D call of TRBD2. Germline V gene sequence: CDR1 MDHEN, CDR2 SYDVKM. This CDR3 has 17 amino acids. This CDR3 reads CASSSPLGASGYNEQFF. The full variable domain, completed using reference TRBV28 and TRBJ2-1, is DVKVTQSSRYLVKRTGEKVFLECVQDMDHENMFWYRQDPGLGLRLIYFSYDVKMKEKGDIPEGYSVSREKKERFSLILESASTNQTSMYLCASSSPLGASGYNEQFFGPGTRLTVL.

The V and J genes are TRBV20-1 and TRBJ2-1; TCRdb picks TRBD2, but there is no DNA to check that call. Germline-derived CDR1 and CDR2 are DFQATT and SNEGSKA (reference sequence). This CDR3 has 12 amino acids. CDR3 loop: CSALHRRGLQFF.

This chain uses TRBV4-2 with TRBJ2-3; TCRdb calls TRBD2, which cannot be checked without DNA. CDR3 size: 17 residues. Germline lookup yields CDR1 LGHNA and CDR2 YNFKEQ. The chain's CDR3 is CASSQELSGRGTDTQYF.

The CDR3 loop is CASSRTPASGRIYEQFF. V usage is TRBV3-1 and J usage is TRBJ2-1; TCRdb lists TRBD2, though no DNA is available to test this call. The CDR3 has 17 amino acids. Germline V gene data show CDR1 as LGHDT and CDR2 as YNNKEL (reference sequence).

CDR3 loop: CASSQLRQGKNIQYF. V gene TRBV4-1 combines with J gene TRBJ2-4; TCRdb calls TRBD1, which cannot be checked without DNA. This CDR3 has 15 residues. Germline values: CDR1 MGHRA, CDR2 YSYEKL.

The genes are TRBV5-1 and TRBJ2-4. The CDR3 loop spans 12 amino acids. Germline-derived CDR1 and CDR2 are SGHRS and YFSETQ. Here the CDR3 reads CASSTSGSIQYF.

The V gene is TRBV30, the J gene TRBJ2-2; no DNA is available, so the TRBD1 call from TCRdb remains unchecked. The CDR3 consists of 14 residues. Germline V gives CDR1 GTSNPN, CDR2 SVGIG (reference sequence). The CDR3 spells CAVASGQVRGELFF.

This chain connects TRBV9 to TRBJ1-5; as DNA is missing, the TRBD1 call by TCRdb cannot be tested. The CDR3 has 15 amino acids. Germline lookup yields CDR1 SGDLS and CDR2 YYNGEE. CDR3 protein: CASSEGPGPPQPQHF.

This chain links TRBV24-1 with TRBJ2-2; the TCRdb D gene call, TRBD2, has no DNA to confirm it. The CDR3 has 17 residues. Looked up from germline, CDR1 is KGHDR and CDR2 is SFDVKD. The CDR3 region is CATSDLSSGRATGELFF.

V usage is TRBV9 and J usage is TRBJ2-1; TCRdb outputs TRBD1, but without DNA this stays unchecked. Germline V CDR1 and CDR2: SGDLS, YYNGEE. CDR3 length: 14 amino acids. The CDR3 spells CASSVGGQFNEQFF.

V gene TRBV5-1 combines with J gene TRBJ2-1; TCRdb's assignment of TRBD2 cannot be checked, as there is no DNA. The CDR3 covers 16 residues. CDR1 and CDR2 from the germline V gene are SGHRS and YFSETQ. The CDR3 here is CASSSRGGGLAGGQFF.

The gene calls are TRBV11-2 and TRBJ1-6; there is no DNA to check the TCRdb D call of TRBD1. The CDR3 has 16 amino acids. Germline CDR1 is SGHAT and CDR2 is FQNNGV. The CDR3 sequence: CASSSPRGRGLPPLHF. Full variable domain (missing parts from reference TRBV11-2 and TRBJ1-6): EAGVAQSPRYKIIEKRQSVAFWCNPISGHATLYWYQQILGQGPKLLIQFQNNGVVDDSQLPKDRFSAERLKGVDSTLKIQPAKLEDSAVYLCASSSPRGRGLPPLHFGNGTRLTVT.

V usage is TRBV7-2 and J usage is TRBJ1-6. Germline V gene lookup returns CDR1 SGHTA and CDR2 FQGNSA. The CDR3 covers 17 residues. CDR3 loop: CASSYLMGVGYNSPLHF.

The chain has TRBV20-1 and TRBJ2-1; TCRdb designates TRBD2, a call that cannot be tested without DNA. The CDR3 runs 18 residues. From germline, CDR1 is DFQATT and CDR2 SNEGSKA (reference sequence). CDR3 amino acids: CSARDQTTSGRGYNEQFF.

The J gene is TRBJ2-5, the V gene TRBV7-8; TCRdb designates TRBD2, a call that cannot be tested without DNA. In germline, CDR1 is SGHVS, CDR2 FQNEAQ. The CDR3 is 13 amino acids. The CDR3 loop is CASVAGPSETQYF.

J is TRBJ2-1 and V is TRBV24-1. Germline CDR1 is KGHDR and CDR2 is SFDVKD. The CDR3 is 13 amino acids. CDR3 amino acids: CATSDSNSNEQFF.

CDR3: CASSGDGTSVSEQYF. The rearrangement uses TRBV2 and TRBJ2-7; TCRdb proposes TRBD2, but this gene call is untestable without DNA. Per the germline V gene, CDR1 is SNHLY and CDR2 is FYNNEI. This CDR3 contains 15 residues.

The V and J genes are TRBV15 and TRBJ2-7. CDR3 length: 13 amino acids. Germline assignment: CDR1 LNHNV and CDR2 YYDKDF (reference sequence). CDR3: CATSRKPAYEQYF.

The rearrangement uses TRBV11-2 and TRBJ2-3; with no DNA, the TCRdb D assignment of TRBD2 cannot be verified. The germline V gene encodes CDR1 SGHAT and CDR2 FQNNGV. The CDR3 is made up of 18 amino acids. The CDR3 reads CASSKRSGGRTLTDTQYF.

This chain links TRBV12-3 or TRBV12-4 with TRBJ1-5; TCRdb calls TRBD1, which cannot be checked without DNA. The CDR3 is 14 amino acids. The CDR3 protein is CASSSTGHAWPQHF.

V is TRBV5-1 and J is TRBJ1-2; the TCRdb call, TRBD1, lacks DNA for checking. CDR1 and CDR2 (germline): SGHRS, YFSETQ. The CDR3 sequence is 15 residues long. CDR3 in amino acids: CASSPDGGVNYGYTF. Full variable domain (missing parts from reference TRBV5-1 and TRBJ1-2): KAGVTQTPRYLIKTRGQQVTLSCSPISGHRSVSWYQQTPGQGLQFLFEYFSETQRNKGNFPGRFSGRQFSNSRSEMNVSTLELGDSALYLCASSPDGGVNYGYTFGSGTRLTVV.

The chain combines TRBV7-8 with TRBJ2-5. Germline V gene lookup returns CDR1 SGHVS and CDR2 FQNEAQ. The CDR3 spans 18 residues. The CDR3 sequence: CASSSKLIRTERKETQYF. Complete variable domain (other parts from reference TRBV7-8 and TRBJ2-5): GAGVSQSPRYKVAKRGQDVALRCDPISGHVSLFWYQQALGQGPEFLTYFQNEAQLDKSGLPSDRFFAERPEGSVSTLKIQRTQQEDSAVYLCASSSKLIRTERKETQYFGPGTRLLVL.

The chain has TRBV3-1 and TRBJ1-2; no DNA is available, so the TRBD1 call from TCRdb remains unchecked. The CDR3 length is 15 residues. Germline loops: CDR1 LGHDT, CDR2 YNNKEL (reference sequence). The CDR3 sequence: CASSQGPAGGYGYTF.

The chain couples TRBV20-1 to TRBJ2-3; TCRdb names TRBD2, which stays unverified in the absence of DNA. The germline V gene has CDR1 DFQATT and CDR2 SNEGSKA (reference sequence). This CDR3 comprises 14 residues. The CDR3 here is CSARLAQRVDTQYF.

The chain employs TRBV11-2 and TRBJ1-2; TCRdb selects TRBD1, and the lack of DNA leaves this call unchecked. The germline CDR1 and CDR2 sequences are SGHAT and FQNNGV. There are 16 residues in the CDR3. This chain's CDR3 is CASRRPGTGPDYGYTF.

The chain is built from TRBV20-1 and TRBJ2-3; without DNA, the TCRdb call of TRBD2 cannot be checked. This CDR3 contains 16 residues. Germline lookup yields CDR1 DFQATT and CDR2 SNEGSKA (reference sequence). CDR3 sequence reads: CSASGKSGDITDTQYF.

The chain links TRBV5-6 to TRBJ2-7. This CDR3 spans 14 amino acids. CDR1 SGHDT and CDR2 YYEEEE come from the germline V gene. This CDR3 is CASSYGQETYEQYF. The complete variable domain, with remaining parts taken from reference TRBV5-6 and TRBJ2-7, reads DAGVTQSPTHLIKTRGQQVTLRCSPKSGHDTVSWYQQALGQGPQFIFQYYEEEERQRGNFPDRFSGHQFPNYSSELNVNALLLGDSALYLCASSYGQETYEQYFGPGTRLTVT.